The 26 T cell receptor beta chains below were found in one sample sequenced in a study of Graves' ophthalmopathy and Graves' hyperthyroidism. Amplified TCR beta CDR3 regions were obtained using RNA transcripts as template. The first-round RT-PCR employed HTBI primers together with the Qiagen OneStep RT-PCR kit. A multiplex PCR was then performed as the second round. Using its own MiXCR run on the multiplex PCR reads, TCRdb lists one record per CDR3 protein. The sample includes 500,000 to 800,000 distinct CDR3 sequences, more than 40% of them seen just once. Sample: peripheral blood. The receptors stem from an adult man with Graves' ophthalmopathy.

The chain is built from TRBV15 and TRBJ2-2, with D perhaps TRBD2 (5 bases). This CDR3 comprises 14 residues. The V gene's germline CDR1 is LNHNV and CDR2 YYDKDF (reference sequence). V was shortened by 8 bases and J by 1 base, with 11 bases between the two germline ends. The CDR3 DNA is TGTGCCACCGACGAGGGCGTGAACACCGGGGAGCTGTTTTTT. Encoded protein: CATDEGVNTGELFF.

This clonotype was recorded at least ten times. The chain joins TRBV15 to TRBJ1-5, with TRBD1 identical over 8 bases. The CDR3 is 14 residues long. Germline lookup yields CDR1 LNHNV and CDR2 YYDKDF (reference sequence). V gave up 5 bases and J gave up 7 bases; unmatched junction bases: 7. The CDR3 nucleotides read TGTGCCACCAGCGGACGACAGGGGTTGCAGCCCCAGCATTTT. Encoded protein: CATSGRQGLQPQHF.

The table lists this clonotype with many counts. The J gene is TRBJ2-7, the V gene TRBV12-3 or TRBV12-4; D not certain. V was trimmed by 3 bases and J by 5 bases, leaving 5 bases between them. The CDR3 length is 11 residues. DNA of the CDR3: TGTGCCAGCAGTTTGTGGCACGAGCAGTACTTC. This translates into CASSLWHEQYF.

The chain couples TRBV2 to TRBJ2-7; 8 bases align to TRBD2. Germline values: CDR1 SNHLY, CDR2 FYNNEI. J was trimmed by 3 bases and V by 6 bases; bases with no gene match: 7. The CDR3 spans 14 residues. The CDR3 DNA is TGTGCCAGCAGAACGGGACTAGAGGACTACGAGCAGTACTTC. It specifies CASRTGLEDYEQYF.

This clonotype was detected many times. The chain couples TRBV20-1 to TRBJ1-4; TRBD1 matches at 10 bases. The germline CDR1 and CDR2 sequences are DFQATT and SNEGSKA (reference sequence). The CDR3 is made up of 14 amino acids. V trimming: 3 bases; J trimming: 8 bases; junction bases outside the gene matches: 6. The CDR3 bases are TGCAGTGCTAGCAGGACAGGGGGGGCGGAAAAACTGTTTTTT. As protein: CSASRTGGAEKLFF.

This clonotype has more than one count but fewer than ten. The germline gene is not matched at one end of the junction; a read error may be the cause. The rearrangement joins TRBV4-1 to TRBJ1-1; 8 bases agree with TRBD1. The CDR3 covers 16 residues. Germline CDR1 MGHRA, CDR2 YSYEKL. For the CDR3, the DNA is TGTGCCAGCAGCCAAGATCTTCAGGGGGCCAACACTGAAGCTTTCTTT. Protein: CASSQDLQGANTEAFF.

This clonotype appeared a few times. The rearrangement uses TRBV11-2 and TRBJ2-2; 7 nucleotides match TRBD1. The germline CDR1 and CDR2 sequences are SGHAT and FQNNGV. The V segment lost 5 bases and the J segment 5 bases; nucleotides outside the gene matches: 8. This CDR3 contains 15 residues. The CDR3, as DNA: TGTGCCAGCAGCCTAACAGGGGACCCAACCGGGGAGCTGTTTTTT. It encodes CASSLTGDPTGELFF.

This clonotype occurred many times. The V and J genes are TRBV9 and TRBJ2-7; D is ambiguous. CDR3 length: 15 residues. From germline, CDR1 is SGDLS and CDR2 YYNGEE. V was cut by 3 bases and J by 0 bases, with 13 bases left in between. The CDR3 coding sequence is TGTGCCAGCAGCGGTAATGTAGCCGGCTCCTACGAGCAGTACTTC. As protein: CASSGNVAGSYEQYF.

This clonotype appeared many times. Here the CDR3 reads CSARDVLHNQPQHF. The DNA for the CDR3 is TGCAGTGCTAGAGATGTCTTGCACAATCAGCCCCAGCATTTT. This chain connects TRBV20-1 to TRBJ1-5; no firm D call. Germline CDR1 reads DFQATT; CDR2 reads SNEGSKA (reference sequence). Trimming left V 0 bases short and J 3 bases short, with 9 bases between. CDR3 size: 14 residues.

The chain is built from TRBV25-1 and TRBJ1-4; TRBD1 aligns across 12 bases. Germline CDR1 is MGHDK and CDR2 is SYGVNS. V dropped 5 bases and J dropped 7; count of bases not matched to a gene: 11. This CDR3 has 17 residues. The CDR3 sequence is CASSFGHPGQGAEKLFF. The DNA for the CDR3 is TGTGCCAGCAGTTTCGGACACCCGGGACAGGGGGCTGAAAAACTGTTTTTT.

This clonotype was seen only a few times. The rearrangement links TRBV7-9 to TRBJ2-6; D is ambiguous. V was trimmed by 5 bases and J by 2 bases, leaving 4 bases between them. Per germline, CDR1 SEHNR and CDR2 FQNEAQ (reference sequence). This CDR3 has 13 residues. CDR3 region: CASSQPGANVLTF. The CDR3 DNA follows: TGTGCCAGCAGCCAACCTGGGGCCAACGTCCTGACTTTC.

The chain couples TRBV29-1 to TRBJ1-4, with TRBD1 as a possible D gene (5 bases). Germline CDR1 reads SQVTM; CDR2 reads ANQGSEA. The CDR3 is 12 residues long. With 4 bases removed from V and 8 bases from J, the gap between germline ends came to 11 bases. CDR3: CSVGGVEEKLFF. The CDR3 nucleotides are TGCAGCGTTGGAGGGGTTGAGGAAAAACTGTTTTTT.

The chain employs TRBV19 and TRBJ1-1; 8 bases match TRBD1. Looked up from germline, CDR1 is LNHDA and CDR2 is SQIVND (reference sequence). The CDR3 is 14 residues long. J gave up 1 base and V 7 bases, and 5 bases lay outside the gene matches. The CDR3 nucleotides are TGTGCCAGTAATCCCAGGGGGCGGAACACTGAAGCTTTCTTT. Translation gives CASNPRGRNTEAFF. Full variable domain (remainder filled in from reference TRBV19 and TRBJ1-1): DGGITQSPKYLFRKEGQNVTLSCEQNLNHDAMYWYRQDPGQGLRLIYYSQIVNDFQKGDIAEGYSVSREKKESFPLTVTSAQKNPTAFYLCASNPRGRNTEAFFGQGTRLTVV.

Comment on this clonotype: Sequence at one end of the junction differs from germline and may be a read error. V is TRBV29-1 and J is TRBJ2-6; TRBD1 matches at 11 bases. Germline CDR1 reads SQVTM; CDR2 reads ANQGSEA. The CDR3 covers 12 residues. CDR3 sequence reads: CSAGTGGNVLTF. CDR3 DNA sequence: TGCAGCGCGGGGACAGGGGGCAACGTCCTGACTTTC.

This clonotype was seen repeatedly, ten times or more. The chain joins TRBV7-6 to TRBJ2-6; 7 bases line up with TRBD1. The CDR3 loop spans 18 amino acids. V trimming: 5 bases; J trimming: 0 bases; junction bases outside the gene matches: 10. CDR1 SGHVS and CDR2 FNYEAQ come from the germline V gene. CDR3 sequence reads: CASSPRQGLISGANVLTF. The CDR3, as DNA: TGTGCCAGCAGCCCGAGACAGGGTTTGATCTCTGGGGCCAACGTCCTGACTTTC.

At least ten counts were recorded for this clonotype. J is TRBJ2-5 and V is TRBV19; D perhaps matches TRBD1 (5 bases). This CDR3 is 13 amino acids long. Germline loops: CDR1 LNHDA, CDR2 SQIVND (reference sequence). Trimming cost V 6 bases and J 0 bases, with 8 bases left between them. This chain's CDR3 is CASSPTDQETQYF. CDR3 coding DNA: TGTGCCAGTAGCCCGACAGACCAAGAGACCCAGTACTTC.

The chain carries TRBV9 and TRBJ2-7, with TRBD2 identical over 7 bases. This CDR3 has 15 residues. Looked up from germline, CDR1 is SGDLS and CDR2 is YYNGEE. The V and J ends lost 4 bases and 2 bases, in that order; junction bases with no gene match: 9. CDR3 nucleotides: TGTGCCAGCAGCCCAGTGACGGGAGGTACCTACGAGCAGTACTTC. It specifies CASSPVTGGTYEQYF.

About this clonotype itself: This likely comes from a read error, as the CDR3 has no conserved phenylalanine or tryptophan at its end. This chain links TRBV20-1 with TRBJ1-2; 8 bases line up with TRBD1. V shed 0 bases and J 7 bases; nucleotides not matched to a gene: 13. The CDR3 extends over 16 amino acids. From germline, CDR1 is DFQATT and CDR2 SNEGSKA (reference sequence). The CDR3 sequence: CSARDSVQGAFSGYTL. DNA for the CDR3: TGCAGTGCTAGAGATTCAGTTCAGGGGGCGTTCAGTGGCTACACCCTC.

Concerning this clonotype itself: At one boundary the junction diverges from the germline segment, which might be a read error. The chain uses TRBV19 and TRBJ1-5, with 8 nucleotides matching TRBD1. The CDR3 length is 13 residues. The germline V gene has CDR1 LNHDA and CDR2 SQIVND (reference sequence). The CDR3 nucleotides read TGTGCCAGATCAGACAGGGGCAATCTGCCCCAGCATTTT. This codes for CARSDRGNLPQHF.

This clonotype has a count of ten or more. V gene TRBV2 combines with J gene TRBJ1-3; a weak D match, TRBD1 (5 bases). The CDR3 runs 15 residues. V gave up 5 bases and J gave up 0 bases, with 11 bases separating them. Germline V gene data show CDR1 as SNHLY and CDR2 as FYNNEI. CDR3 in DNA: TGTGCCAGCAGTCTAGACAGTCTCTCTGGAAACACCATATATTTT. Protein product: CASSLDSLSGNTIYF.

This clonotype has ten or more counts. The CDR3 loop reads CASGVRNQPQHF. The CDR3 DNA reads TGTGCCAGCGGGGTTCGCAATCAGCCCCAGCATTTT. The rearrangement links TRBV7-8 to TRBJ1-5; D gene unclear. The germline gives CDR1 SGHVS, CDR2 FQNEAQ. The CDR3 is 12 amino acids. V dropped 8 bases and J dropped 2 bases, with 7 bases sitting between them. The variable domain in full, completed from reference TRBV7-8 and TRBJ1-5, reads GAGVSQSPRYKVAKRGQDVALRCDPISGHVSLFWYQQALGQGPEFLTYFQNEAQLDKSGLPSDRFFAERPEGSVSTLKIQRTQQEDSAVYLCASGVRNQPQHFGDGTRLSIL.

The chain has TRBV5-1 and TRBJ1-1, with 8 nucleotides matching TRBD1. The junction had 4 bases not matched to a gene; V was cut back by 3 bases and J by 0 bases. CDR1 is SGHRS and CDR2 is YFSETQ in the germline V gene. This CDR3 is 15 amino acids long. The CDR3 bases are TGCGCCAGCAGCTATTGGACAGGGATGAACACTGAAGCTTTCTTT. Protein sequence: CASSYWTGMNTEAFF.

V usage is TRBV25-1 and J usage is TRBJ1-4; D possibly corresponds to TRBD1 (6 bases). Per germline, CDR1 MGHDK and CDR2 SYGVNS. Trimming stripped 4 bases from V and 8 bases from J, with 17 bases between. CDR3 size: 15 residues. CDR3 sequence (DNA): TGTGCCAGCAGTGTTATCCGGGGACATCCGGAAAAACTGTTTTTT. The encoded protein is CASSVIRGHPEKLFF.

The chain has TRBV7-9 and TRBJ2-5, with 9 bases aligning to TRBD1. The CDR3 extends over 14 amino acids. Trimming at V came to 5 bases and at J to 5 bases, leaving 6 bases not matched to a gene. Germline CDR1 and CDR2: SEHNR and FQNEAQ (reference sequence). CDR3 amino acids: CASSLSGTGETQYF. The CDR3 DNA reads TGTGCCAGCAGCCTGAGCGGGACAGGGGAGACCCAGTACTTC.

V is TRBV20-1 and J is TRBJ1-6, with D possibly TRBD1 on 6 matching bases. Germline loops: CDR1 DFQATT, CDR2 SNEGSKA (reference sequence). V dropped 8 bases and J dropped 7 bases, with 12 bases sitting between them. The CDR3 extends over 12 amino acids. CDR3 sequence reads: CSLQGGNSPLHF. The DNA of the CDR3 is TGCAGTTTACAGGGTGGGAATTCACCCCTCCACTTT.

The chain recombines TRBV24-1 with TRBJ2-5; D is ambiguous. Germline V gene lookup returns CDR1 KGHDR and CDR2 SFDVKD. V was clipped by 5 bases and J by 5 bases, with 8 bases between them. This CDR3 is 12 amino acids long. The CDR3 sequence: CATSGPLETQYF. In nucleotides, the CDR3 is TGTGCCACCAGTGGCCCTCTGGAGACCCAGTACTTC.